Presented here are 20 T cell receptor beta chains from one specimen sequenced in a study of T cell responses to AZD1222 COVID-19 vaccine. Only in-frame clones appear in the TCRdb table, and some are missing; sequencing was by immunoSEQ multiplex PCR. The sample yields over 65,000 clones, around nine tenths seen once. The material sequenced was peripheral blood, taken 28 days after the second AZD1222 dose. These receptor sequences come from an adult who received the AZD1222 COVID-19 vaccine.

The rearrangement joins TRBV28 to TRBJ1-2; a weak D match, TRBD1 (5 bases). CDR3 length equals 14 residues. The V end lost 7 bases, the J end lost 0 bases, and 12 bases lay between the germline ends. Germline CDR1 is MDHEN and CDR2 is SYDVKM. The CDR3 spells CASTDRVANYGYTF. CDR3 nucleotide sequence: TGTGCCAGCACTGACAGAGTAGCTAACTATGGCTACACCTTC.

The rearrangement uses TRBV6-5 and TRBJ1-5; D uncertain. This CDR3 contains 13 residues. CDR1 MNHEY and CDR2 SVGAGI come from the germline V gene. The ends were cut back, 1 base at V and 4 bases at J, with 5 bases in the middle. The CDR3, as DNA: TGTGCCAGCAGTTACTGGCAGAATCAGCCCCAGCATTTT. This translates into CASSYWQNQPQHF.

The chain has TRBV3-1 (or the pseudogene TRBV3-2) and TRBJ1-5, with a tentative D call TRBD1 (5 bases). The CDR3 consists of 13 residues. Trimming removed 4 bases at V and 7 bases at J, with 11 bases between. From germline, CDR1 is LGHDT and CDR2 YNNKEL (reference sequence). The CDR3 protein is CASSRGAGQPQHF. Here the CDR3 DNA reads TGTGCCAGCAGCCGTGGGGCGGGACAGCCCCAGCATTTT.

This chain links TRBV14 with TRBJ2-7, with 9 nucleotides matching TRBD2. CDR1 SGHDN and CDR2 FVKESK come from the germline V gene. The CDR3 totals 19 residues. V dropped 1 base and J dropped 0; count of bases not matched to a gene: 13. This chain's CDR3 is CASSQVHGFNSGSSYEQYF. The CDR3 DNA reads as TGTGCCAGCAGCCAAGTCCACGGGTTTAATAGCGGGAGCTCCTACGAGCAGTACTTC.

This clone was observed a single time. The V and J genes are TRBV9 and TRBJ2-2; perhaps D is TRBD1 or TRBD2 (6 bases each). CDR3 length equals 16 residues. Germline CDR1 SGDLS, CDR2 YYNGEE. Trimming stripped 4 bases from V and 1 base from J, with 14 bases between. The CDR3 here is CASSLRGGLNTGELFF. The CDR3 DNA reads TGTGCCAGCAGCCTAAGAGGGGGGCTGAACACCGGGGAGCTGTTTTTT.

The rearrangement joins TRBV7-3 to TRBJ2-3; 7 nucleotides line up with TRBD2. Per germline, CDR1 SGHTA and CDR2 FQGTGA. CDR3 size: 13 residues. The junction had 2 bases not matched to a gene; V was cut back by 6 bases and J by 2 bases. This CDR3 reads CASSLADTDTQYF. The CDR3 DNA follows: TGTGCCAGCAGTCTAGCGGACACAGATACGCAGTATTTT.

CDR3 in DNA: TGTGCCAGCAGCTCCCCTAACGGCAATGAGCAGTTCTTC. Its protein product is CASSSPNGNEQFF. V is TRBV5-4 and J is TRBJ2-1; no clear D gene. Germline V gene data show CDR1 as SGHNT and CDR2 as YYREEE (reference sequence). The CDR3 length is 13 residues. Trimming left V 3 bases short and J 6 bases short, with 10 bases between.

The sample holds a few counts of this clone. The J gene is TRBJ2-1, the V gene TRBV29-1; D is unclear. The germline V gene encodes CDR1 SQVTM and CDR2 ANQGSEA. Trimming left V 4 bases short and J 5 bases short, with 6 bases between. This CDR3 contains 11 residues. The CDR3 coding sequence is TGCAGCGTTGGGCAGCACAATGAGCAGTTCTTC. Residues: CSVGQHNEQFF.

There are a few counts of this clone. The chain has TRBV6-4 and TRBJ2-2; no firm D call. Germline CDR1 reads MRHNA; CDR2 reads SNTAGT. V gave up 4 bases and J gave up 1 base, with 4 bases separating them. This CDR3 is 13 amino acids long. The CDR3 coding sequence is TGTGCCAGCAGTGGTGGGAACACCGGGGAGCTGTTTTTT. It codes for CASSGGNTGELFF.

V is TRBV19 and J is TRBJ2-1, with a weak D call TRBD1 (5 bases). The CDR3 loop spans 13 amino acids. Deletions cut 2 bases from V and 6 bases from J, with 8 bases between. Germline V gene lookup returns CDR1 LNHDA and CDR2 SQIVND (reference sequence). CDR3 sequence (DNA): TGTGCCAGTAGTATAACAGGCTCCAATGAGCAGTTCTTC. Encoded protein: CASSITGSNEQFF. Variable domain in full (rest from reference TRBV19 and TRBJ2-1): DGGITQSPKYLFRKEGQNVTLSCEQNLNHDAMYWYRQDPGQGLRLIYYSQIVNDFQKGDIAEGYSVSREKKESFPLTVTSAQKNPTAFYLCASSITGSNEQFFGPGTRLTVL.

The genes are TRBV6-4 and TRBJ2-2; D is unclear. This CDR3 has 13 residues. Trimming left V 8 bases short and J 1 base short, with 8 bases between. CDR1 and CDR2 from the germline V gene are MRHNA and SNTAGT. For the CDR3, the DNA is TGTGCCAGCTCTTTGCGGAACACCGGGGAGCTGTTTTTT. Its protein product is CASSLRNTGELFF.

CDR3 sequence reads: CASSESRGGGEKLFF. CDR3 bases: TGTGCCAGCAGTGAAAGTAGGGGGGGCGGTGAAAAACTGTTTTTT. The chain combines TRBV6-1 with TRBJ1-4; perhaps TRBD1 as D (6 bases). CDR3 length: 15 amino acids. V dropped 2 bases and J dropped 7 bases, with 14 bases sitting between them. The germline gives CDR1 MNHNS, CDR2 SASEGT.

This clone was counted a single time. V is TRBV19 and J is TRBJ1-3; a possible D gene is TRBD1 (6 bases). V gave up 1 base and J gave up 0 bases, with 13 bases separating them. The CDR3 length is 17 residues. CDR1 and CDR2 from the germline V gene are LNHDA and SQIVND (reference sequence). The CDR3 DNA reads TGTGCCAGTAGTATAGTATTTGGACAGAACTCTGGAAACACCATATATTTT. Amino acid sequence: CASSIVFGQNSGNTIYF.

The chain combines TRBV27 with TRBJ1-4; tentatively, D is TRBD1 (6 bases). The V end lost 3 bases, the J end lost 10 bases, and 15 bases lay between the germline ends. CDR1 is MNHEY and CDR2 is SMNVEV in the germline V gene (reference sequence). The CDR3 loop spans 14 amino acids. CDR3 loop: CASSLGGASGKLFF. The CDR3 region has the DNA TGTGCCAGCAGTTTGGGGGGGGCGTCTGGAAAACTGTTTTTT.

The CDR3 sequence: CASSQDRGTYEQYF. The CDR3 DNA reads as TGCGCCAGCAGCCAAGATCGGGGCACCTACGAGCAGTACTTC. The chain combines TRBV4-3 with TRBJ2-7; either TRBD1 or TRBD2 may fit D (5 bases each). Germline V gives CDR1 LGHNA, CDR2 YSLEER. The CDR3 spans 14 residues. V lost 0 bases, J lost 2 bases, and 8 bases lay in between.

CDR3 amino acids: CASSYSSGANVLTF. CDR3 bases: TGTGCCAGCAGTTACAGCTCTGGGGCCAACGTCCTGACTTTC. The chain employs TRBV6-2 or TRBV6-3 and TRBJ2-6; D unclear. Trimming took 2 bases from V and 0 from J, leaving 2 bases between them. Per the germline V gene, CDR1 is MNHEY and CDR2 is SVGEGT. This CDR3 region has 14 residues.

The CDR3 spells CASSPSWGHNSPLHF. CDR3 coding DNA: TGTGCCAGCAGCCCGTCATGGGGTCATAATTCACCCCTCCACTTT. V and J are TRBV3-1 (or the pseudogene TRBV3-2) and TRBJ1-6, with unresolved D. Trimming pared 4 bases from V and 5 bases from J, leaving 12 bases between. The germline V gene has CDR1 LGHDT and CDR2 YNNKEL (reference sequence). The length of the CDR3 is 15 residues.

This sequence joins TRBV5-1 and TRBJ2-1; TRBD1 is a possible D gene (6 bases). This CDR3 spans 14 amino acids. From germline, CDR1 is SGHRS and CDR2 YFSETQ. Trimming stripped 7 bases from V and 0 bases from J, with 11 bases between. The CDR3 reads CASGQRSSYNEQFF. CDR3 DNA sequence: TGCGCCAGCGGACAGAGATCCTCCTACAATGAGCAGTTCTTC.

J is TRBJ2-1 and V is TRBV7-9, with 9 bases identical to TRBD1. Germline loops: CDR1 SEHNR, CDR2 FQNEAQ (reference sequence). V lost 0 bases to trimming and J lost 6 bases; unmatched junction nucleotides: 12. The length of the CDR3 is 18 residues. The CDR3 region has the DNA TGTGCCAGCAGCTTAGCGGACCCCCCGGGGACAGGGCTCAATGAGCAGTTCTTC. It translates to CASSLADPPGTGLNEQFF.

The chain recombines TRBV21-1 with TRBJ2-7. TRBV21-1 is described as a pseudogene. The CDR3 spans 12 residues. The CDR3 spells CASSTPAGEQYF. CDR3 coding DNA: TGTGCCAGCAGCACTCCTGCTGGAGAGCAGTACTTC.